This T cell receptor (beta chain) emerged from a study of cytomegalovirus exposure and HLA in healthy donors. Overall study context: The 120 validation repertoires, a later analysis reported, used the same platform as the 700 or so repertoires from the first cohort.

Here immunoSEQ multiplex PCR was the method, and the copy in TCRdb shows in-frame clones only, minus some. The sample shows approximately 280,000 clones, about 86% of them seen only once. The CDR3 has 13 amino acids. The V gene's germline CDR1 is SGHAT and CDR2 FQNNGV. Trimming left V 6 bases short and J 8 bases short, with 14 bases between. The sample was PBMCs. This chain joins TRBV11-2 and TRBJ2-1, with TRBD1 as a possible D gene (5 bases). This TCR was recovered from a woman aged 18-35 years in good health and CMV-seronegative. CDR3 nucleotides: TGTGCCAGCAGTGAAGGTGGCAGGGATGAGCAGTTCTTC. It codes for CASSEGGRDEQFF.